This TCR beta chain derives from a study of post-analysis software for immune sequencing data. Study details: Relapsing-remitting, secondary progressive and progressive-relapsing forms of multiple sclerosis all featured among disease courses. General study findings and limits: A few TRBV segments (TRBV5-6, TRBV5-1 and TRBV20-1 among them) occurred more frequently in patients than in controls. Those samples that were prepared in the same batch co-clustered strongly by F measure.

The length of the CDR3 is 17 residues. From germline, CDR1 is MDHEN and CDR2 SYDVKM. Trimming at V came to 5 bases and at J to 10 bases, leaving 15 bases not matched to a gene. Presence of unique molecular identifiers characterized the TCR beta cDNA libraries. Each batch of roughly 1 to 10 million T cells produced 450,000 to 500,000 cDNA molecules. MiXCR was run by TCRdb on the PCR reads, yielding one entry per CDR3 protein. The top ten hold over 9% of the sample, which has about 680,000 distinct CDR3 sequences, 59% seen once. As regards this clonotype: Antigen specificity is unknown.

The material sequenced was blood. The V and J genes are TRBV28 and TRBJ1-6, with TRBD1 identical over 9 bases. This receptor was taken from a girl between 2 and 10 years old with multiple sclerosis. CDR3 protein: CASSPVAGTGLGSPLHF. Written as DNA, the CDR3 is TGTGCCAGCAGTCCTGTAGCCGGGACAGGGTTAGGATCACCCCTCCACTTT.